This is a list of T cell receptor beta chains from one sample in a study of cytomegalovirus exposure and HLA in healthy donors. Sequencing was performed with immunoSEQ multiplex PCR; in TCRdb, only in-frame clones are kept and a portion is missing. The table shows 150,000 to 200,000 clones, with 85% occurring only once. The sample was PBMCs. Receptors originate from a man aged 25-45 years in good health and CMV-seropositive. Both conserved end residues are part of each CDR3. The D gene is left open where the match is weak. The size of a clone is reported for some rows only, either as once, few or many, or as a class for expanded clones.

TRBJ1-5 - TRBV10-3 TRBD1 CAISSGQGNQPQHF TGTGCCATCAGTTCTGGACAGGGCAATCAGCCCCAGCATTTT
TRBJ2-1 - TRBV14 TRBD2 CASSHNSGHEQFF TGTGCCAGCAGCCATAATAGCGGGCATGAGCAGTTCTTC
TRBJ2-1 - TRBV30 - CAWSVGLAGEFF TGTGCCTGGAGTGTAGGGCTAGCCGGGGAGTTCTTC
TRBJ1-1 - TRBV5-4 TRBD1 CASSWGQLDTEAFF TGTGCCAGCAGCTGGGGACAGCTTGACACTGAAGCTTTCTTT
TRBJ2-3 - TRBV11-2 - CASSLEVSGGTDTQYF TGTGCCAGCAGCTTAGAAGTTAGCGGAGGCACAGATACGCAGTATTTT
TRBJ1-1 - TRBV27 TRBD1 CASSLSWSGGAFF TGTGCCAGCAGTTTATCATGGTCAGGGGGAGCTTTCTTT
TRBJ1-3 - TRBV5-1 - CASSMSSGDGNTIYF TGCGCCAGCAGCATGTCCTCAGGGGACGGAAACACCATATATTTT
TRBJ2-5 - TRBV25-1 TRBD1 CASSRGQGAKTQYF TGTGCCAGCAGTCGGGGACAGGGGGCGAAGACCCAGTACTTC
TRBJ1-2 - TRBV4-3 TRBD1 CASSQDFGQGNYGYTF TGCGCCAGCAGCCAAGATTTCGGACAGGGAAATTATGGCTACACCTTC
TRBJ1-1 - TRBV6-5 TRBD1 CASSVQGGVRTEAFF TGTGCCAGCAGTGTACAAGGGGGCGTAAGGACTGAAGCTTTCTTT
TRBJ2-7 once TRBV5-6 TRBD2 CASSLELAGLHEQYF TGTGCCAGCAGCTTGGAACTAGCGGGGCTACACGAGCAGTACTTC
TRBJ1-1 once TRBV28 - CASTSNTEAFF TGTGCCAGCACCTCGAACACTGAAGCTTTCTTT
TRBJ2-5 - TRBV27 TRBD1 CASSLSGQGRETQYF TGTGCCAGCAGTTTATCTGGACAGGGCCGGGAGACCCAGTACTTC
TRBJ1-6 once TRBV9 TRBD1 CASSAVQGDDNSPLHF TGTGCCAGCAGCGCTGTCCAGGGGGATGATAATTCACCCCTCCACTTT
TRBJ1-6 - TRBV5-4 TRBD1 CASSLRDRSPLHF TGTGCCAGCAGCTTGCGGGACAGGTCACCCCTCCACTTT
TRBJ2-5 - TRBV7-3 - CASSPWGAQETQYF TGTGCCAGCAGCCCTTGGGGAGCCCAAGAGACCCAGTACTTC
TRBJ1-1 - TRBV19 - CASSIWAGVLGAEAFF TGTGCCAGTAGTATATGGGCAGGGGTCCTTGGCGCTGAAGCTTTCTTT
TRBJ1-1 - TRBV6-1 - CASSTDRRTEAFF TGTGCCAGCAGTACCGATAGGAGGACTGAAGCTTTCTTT
TRBJ2-5 - TRBV5-1 TRBD2 CASSLGAGASETQYF TGCGCCAGCAGCTTGGGGGCGGGAGCTTCGGAGACCCAGTACTTC
TRBJ2-2 - TRBV10-2 TRBD2 CASSSALAVNTGELFF TGCGCCAGCAGCAGTGCACTAGCGGTCAACACCGGGGAGCTGTTTTTT
TRBJ2-5 - TRBV7-8 TRBD2 CASSYLAGEWETQYF TGTGCCAGCAGCTACTTAGCGGGAGAGTGGGAGACCCAGTACTTC
TRBJ2-3 - TRBV18 - CASSPLDSTDTQYF TGTGCCAGCTCACCCCTAGATAGCACAGATACGCAGTATTTT
TRBJ2-4 - TRBV7-3 - CASSLSGRRTLIAKNIQYF TGTGCCAGCAGCTTATCGGGTAGACGAACCCTTATAGCCAAAAACATTCAGTACTTC
TRBJ2-1 - TRBV15 - CATRDSGHYNEQFF TGTGCCACCAGGGACAGTGGACATTACAATGAGCAGTTCTTC
TRBJ2-3 - TRBV27 TRBD2 CASSPLSGRADTQYF TGTGCCAGCAGTCCCTTGAGCGGGAGGGCAGATACGCAGTATTTT
TRBJ2-7 - TRBV5-6 TRBD2 CASRREGTSGSSYEQYF TGTGCCAGCAGGCGCGAGGGGACTAGCGGGAGCTCCTACGAGCAGTACTTC
TRBJ1-1 - TRBV2 - CASSYTGGNTEAFF TGTGCCAGCAGTTACACGGGTGGGAACACTGAAGCTTTCTTT
TRBJ2-1 - TRBV7-7 - CASSLDRSNEQFF TGTGCTAGCAGCTTAGATCGGTCGAATGAGCAGTTCTTC
TRBJ2-3 - TRBV5-4 TRBD2 CASSGTSVSTDTQYF TGTGCCAGCAGCGGGACTAGCGTTAGCACAGATACGCAGTATTTT
TRBJ1-1 - TRBV5-1 - CASSLIPGETEAFF TGCGCCAGCAGCTTGATCCCAGGGGAAACTGAAGCTTTCTTT
TRBJ2-3 once TRBV5-1 TRBD2 CASAPLAGGPAGSDTQYF TGCGCCAGCGCCCCCTTAGCGGGAGGCCCCGCCGGGTCAGATACGCAGTATTTT
TRBJ1-2 once TRBV5-3 TRBD1 CARARAHPTGPVSYGYTF TGTGCCAGAGCCCGTGCCCATCCGACAGGGCCAGTTTCCTATGGCTACACCTTC
TRBJ2-7 - TRBV5-1 TRBD1 CASSLQTGATYEQYF TGCGCCAGCAGCCTTCAGACAGGGGCCACCTACGAGCAGTACTTC
TRBJ2-5 - TRBV4-3 TRBD2 CASSQDLGLAETQYF TGCGCCAGCAGCCAAGACCTGGGACTAGCGGAGACCCAGTACTTC
TRBJ2-7 - TRBV11-2 TRBD2 CASTNLAGDSHNYEQYF TGTGCCAGCACCAACTTAGCGGGAGACAGCCACAACTACGAGCAGTACTTC
TRBJ1-4 - TRBV7-9 TRBD1 CASTEPGQGVEEKLFF TGTGCCAGCACTGAACCGGGACAGGGTGTAGAAGAAAAACTGTTTTTT
TRBJ2-3 few TRBV6-6 TRBD2 CASRSSGGDTDTQYF TGTGCCAGCAGGAGTAGCGGGGGGGACACAGATACGCAGTATTTT
TRBJ2-7 - TRBV13 TRBD1 CASSPRTGRSYEQYF TGTGCCAGCAGCCCCCGGACAGGCAGGTCCTACGAGCAGTACTTC
TRBJ2-7 - TRBV6-1 TRBD2 CASRVSAGGIYEQYF TGTGCCAGCAGGGTCTCAGCGGGAGGTATTTACGAGCAGTACTTC
TRBJ2-1 once TRBV11-2 - CASSREVGVAQFF TGTGCCAGCAGCCGAGAGGTCGGGGTTGCGCAGTTCTTC